The 31 T cell receptor beta chains in this list originate from one sample, sequenced in a study of vaccination and CD4 T cells after COVID-19. Treatment given: approximately nine-day PBMC culture with coronavirus spike peptide pools or control peptides (ViraFEST assay). The antigens for these receptors are not known. Oncomine TCR Beta short-read sequencing was applied to DNA from cultured CD4+ T cells. TCRdb itself ran the PCR reads through MiXCR, one entry per CDR3 protein. The table records roughly 16,000 distinct CDR3 sequences, roughly 40% of them present only once. The specimen sequenced was CD4+ T cells from blood, cultured in vitro. The receptors here all came from a human donor who had recovered from COVID-19.

The rearrangement links TRBV29-1 to TRBJ2-7; 8 bases line up with TRBD2. Germline V gene sequence: CDR1 SQVTM, CDR2 ANQGSEA. The trim removed 4 bases at V and 3 bases at J, leaving 5 bases unmatched. CDR3 size: 13 residues. This CDR3 reads CSVAGGQYYEQYF. DNA of the CDR3: TGCAGCGTTGCGGGAGGGCAATACTACGAGCAGTACTTC.

The chain joins TRBV2 to TRBJ2-7, with a weak D call TRBD1 (5 bases). The CDR3 extends over 11 amino acids. The germline CDR1 and CDR2 sequences are SNHLY and FYNNEI. Trimming removed 5 bases at V and 5 bases at J, with 7 bases between. The CDR3 DNA is TGTGCCAGCAGTCGACAGAACGAGCAGTACTTC. Translation: CASSRQNEQYF.

The V and J genes are TRBV7-2 and TRBJ2-5; D unresolved. Germline loops: CDR1 SGHTA, CDR2 FQGNSA. The CDR3 contains 15 residues. Deletions cut 4 bases from V and 3 bases from J, with 15 bases between. For the CDR3, the DNA is TGTGCCAGCAGCTCCCTCCTTGGAAAGGAAGAGACCCAGTACTTC. Protein: CASSSLLGKEETQYF.

This clonotype is medium-sized by share. The chain joins TRBV7-6 to TRBJ1-1, with D unresolved. The CDR3 consists of 12 residues. V lost 6 bases and J lost 1, with 6 bases in between. CDR1 is SGHVS and CDR2 is FNYEAQ in the germline V gene. This CDR3 reads CASRNGNTEAFF. CDR3 nucleotide sequence: TGTGCCAGCAGAAATGGGAACACTGAAGCTTTCTTT. Variable domain in full (rest from reference TRBV7-6 and TRBJ1-1): GAGVSQSPRYKVTKRGQDVALRCDPISGHVSLYWYRQALGQGPEFLTYFNYEAQQDKSGLPNDRFSAERPEGSISTLTIQRTEQRDSAMYRCASRNGNTEAFFGQGTRLTVV.

The CDR3 DNA sequence: TGTGCCAGTTCCGACCTCCCCGGGGGTATGGCTTTCTTT. The encoded protein is CASSDLPGGMAFF. The chain has TRBV19 and TRBJ1-1, with D possibly matching TRBD1 (5 bases). Germline CDR1 is LNHDA and CDR2 is SQIVND (reference sequence). CDR3 length equals 13 residues. Trimming removed 8 bases from V and 11 bases from J, with 21 bases in between.

The chain links TRBV7-3 to TRBJ2-3; D call uncertain. Germline CDR1 is SGHTA and CDR2 is FQGTGA. The ends were cut back, 0 bases at V and 6 bases at J, with 7 bases in the middle. This CDR3 has 13 residues. The CDR3 reads CASSLTGADTQYF. The CDR3 nucleotides read TGTGCCAGCAGCTTAACGGGTGCCGATACGCAGTATTTT.

By share, this clonotype counts as medium-sized (0.01 to 0.1%). This chain links TRBV6-1 with TRBJ1-6; TRBD1 matches at 11 bases. Germline CDR1 MNHNS, CDR2 SASEGT. CDR3 length equals 17 residues. With 5 bases clipped from V and 8 bases from J, the junction kept 11 bases outside the gene matches. CDR3 residues: CASSSPPGQGAYSPLHF. The DNA of the CDR3 is TGTGCCAGCAGTAGCCCCCCCGGACAGGGGGCTTATTCACCCCTCCACTTT.

This clonotype was seen a handful of times. The V gene is TRBV21-1, the J gene TRBJ2-7; TRBD1, the table's D call, lacks a check against the DNA. TRBV21-1 represents a pseudogene. The CDR3 totals 11 residues. The CDR3 reads CARTGVDEQYF. CDR3 nucleotide sequence: TGTGCCAGGACAGGGGTGGACGAGCAGTACTTC.

This sequence joins TRBV3-1 and TRBJ2-7; D is possibly TRBD2 (5 bases). V was pared by 1 base and J by 0 bases, with 7 bases between. The germline V gene encodes CDR1 LGHDT and CDR2 YNNKEL (reference sequence). The CDR3 is 14 residues long. The CDR3 nucleotides read TGTGCCAGCAGCCAAGCGGGAAGCTCCTACGAGCAGTACTTC. This encodes CASSQAGSSYEQYF.

The chain employs TRBV7-2 and TRBJ2-3; no reliable D call. Germline CDR1 and CDR2: SGHTA and FQGNSA. V lost 2 bases and J lost 0, with 6 bases in between. The CDR3 consists of 14 residues. The CDR3 protein is CASSLLGSTDTQYF. Here the CDR3 DNA reads TGTGCCAGCAGCTTATTAGGGAGCACAGATACGCAGTATTTT.

This chain uses TRBV15 with TRBJ2-2; 8 bases match TRBD2. CDR1 and CDR2 from the germline V gene are LNHNV and YYDKDF (reference sequence). With V trimmed by 1 base and J by 3 bases, 10 bases remained unmatched. The CDR3 spans 18 residues. The CDR3 protein is CATSRVGSGIKDTGELFF. The CDR3 DNA reads as TGTGCCACCAGCAGAGTGGGTAGCGGGATAAAGGACACCGGGGAGCTGTTTTTT.

This clonotype has just a few counts. The J gene is TRBJ2-2, the V gene TRBV7-9; 9 nucleotides agree with TRBD2. The germline gives CDR1 SEHNR, CDR2 FQNEAQ (reference sequence). The V segment lost 8 bases and the J segment 0 bases; nucleotides outside the gene matches: 7. The CDR3 spans 16 residues. CDR3 nucleotide sequence: TGTGCCAGCCCCATCCTAGCGGGGACGAACACCGGGGAGCTGTTTTTT. Its protein is CASPILAGTNTGELFF.

The chain combines TRBV6-1 with TRBJ1-5; D gene unclear. This CDR3 contains 15 residues. Trimming removed 7 bases from V and 1 base from J, with 14 bases in between. Germline V gene lookup returns CDR1 MNHNS and CDR2 SASEGT. The CDR3 coding sequence is TGTGCCAGCAACCTAGACATATTAAGCAATCAGCCCCAGCATTTT. Translated: CASNLDILSNQPQHF.

This clonotype was counted a few times. The chain carries TRBV2 and TRBJ1-2; TRBD1 agrees at 10 bases. Unmatched junction bases numbered 5, after V lost 3 bases and J lost 4 bases. Germline CDR1 and CDR2: SNHLY and FYNNEI. This CDR3 is built from 15 residues. For the CDR3, the DNA is TGTGCCAGCAGTGAGGGACAGGGGAATTCCTATGGCTACACCTTC. This codes for CASSEGQGNSYGYTF.

The sample holds a few counts of this clonotype. This sequence joins TRBV6-5 and TRBJ1-1, with 11 bases lining up with TRBD1. Germline lookup yields CDR1 MNHEY and CDR2 SVGAGI. This CDR3 spans 15 amino acids. V dropped 2 bases and J dropped 2; count of bases not matched to a gene: 1. CDR3 sequence: CASSYGQGANTEAFF. The DNA for the CDR3 is TGTGCCAGCAGTTACGGACAGGGGGCAAACACTGAAGCTTTCTTT.

The sample holds a few counts of this clonotype. The rearrangement joins TRBV6-1 to TRBJ2-7; no clear D gene. Germline V gives CDR1 MNHNS, CDR2 SASEGT. The length of the CDR3 is 14 residues. The V end lost 6 bases, the J end lost 2 bases, and 14 bases lay between the germline ends. CDR3 loop: CASRYSAVAYEQYF. The CDR3 region has the DNA TGTGCCAGCAGGTATTCCGCGGTTGCCTACGAGCAGTACTTC.

This chain links TRBV20-1 with TRBJ2-1; 10 bases line up with TRBD1. This CDR3 has 15 residues. Losses at the gene ends were 4 bases for V and 4 bases for J; bases not matched to a gene: 7. Per the germline V gene, CDR1 is DFQATT and CDR2 is SNEGSKA (reference sequence). CDR3 sequence reads: CSATTGTGEYNEQFF. The DNA of the CDR3 is TGCAGTGCTACGACCGGGACAGGGGAATACAATGAGCAGTTCTTC.

CDR3 nucleotides: TGCGCCAGCAGCCAAGTTCCCGGGACCCCGGAGACCCAGTACTTC. Protein: CASSQVPGTPETQYF. The J gene is TRBJ2-5, the V gene TRBV4-1, with D tentatively TRBD1 or TRBD2 (5 bases each). Germline CDR1 reads MGHRA; CDR2 reads YSYEKL. V was shortened by 1 base and J by 5 bases, with 14 bases between the two germline ends. The CDR3 runs to 15 residues.

This clonotype was seen a few times. This rearrangement joins TRBV6-5 to TRBJ1-1; D may be TRBD1 (6 bases). The CDR3 is made up of 14 amino acids. V was shortened by 2 bases and J by 1 base, with 8 bases between the two germline ends. Germline loops: CDR1 MNHEY, CDR2 SVGAGI. The CDR3: CASSYSRGNTEAFF. The CDR3 DNA follows: TGTGCCAGCAGTTACAGCAGGGGGAACACTGAAGCTTTCTTT.

This clonotype was seen a few times. J is TRBJ1-1 and V is TRBV6-5; D gene ambiguous. Per the germline V gene, CDR1 is MNHEY and CDR2 is SVGAGI. V shed 2 bases and J shed 4 bases, with 14 bases lying between them. The CDR3 has 15 amino acids. CDR3 amino acids: CASSYGGSRTTEAFF. In nucleotides, the CDR3 is TGTGCCAGCAGTTACGGTGGGAGTAGAACCACTGAAGCTTTCTTT.

V and J are TRBV20-1 and TRBJ2-3, with 11 bases matching TRBD2. V lost 2 bases and J lost 6; bases outside the gene matches: 13. CDR1 DFQATT and CDR2 SNEGSKA come from the germline V gene (reference sequence). CDR3 length: 17 amino acids. DNA of the CDR3: TGCAGTGCTAGACCCACCGTAGCGGGAGGGTCCGCGGATACGCAGTATTTT. It translates to CSARPTVAGGSADTQYF.

The sample holds a few counts of this clonotype. The chain carries TRBV20-1 and TRBJ1-5, with D possibly being TRBD1 (6 bases). Trimming cost V 1 base and J 7 bases, with 17 bases left between them. This CDR3 comprises 15 residues. Germline assignment: CDR1 DFQATT and CDR2 SNEGSKA (reference sequence). The DNA for the CDR3 is TGCAGTGCTAGAGTTCTTTCGGGGGGCGGGCAGCCCCAGCATTTT. Translation gives CSARVLSGGGQPQHF.

This rearrangement joins TRBV28 to TRBJ1-1, with D uncertain. This CDR3 spans 14 amino acids. The V gene lost 5 bases and the J gene lost 0 bases, with 10 bases spanning the gap. Per the germline V gene, CDR1 is MDHEN and CDR2 is SYDVKM. In DNA form, the CDR3 reads TGTGCCAGCAGTGGCGGAACCATGAACACTGAAGCTTTCTTT. This codes for CASSGGTMNTEAFF.

J is TRBJ1-1 and V is TRBV12-3 or TRBV12-4; no firm D call. V was clipped by 6 bases and J by 1 base, with 24 bases between them. This CDR3 contains 18 residues. The chain's CDR3 is CASRPYIIGAVRNTEAFF. CDR3 DNA sequence: TGTGCCAGCAGGCCTTACATAATAGGAGCGGTAAGGAACACTGAAGCTTTCTTT.

This chain joins TRBV21-1 and TRBJ2-1; TRBD1 is the table's D call and was not checked against the DNA. TRBV21-1 represents a pseudogene. This CDR3 has 15 residues. The CDR3 nucleotides are TGTGCCAGCAGCGCCGGGACAGTCTCCTACAATGAGCAGTTCTTC. Its protein is CASSAGTVSYNEQFF.

This clonotype has more than one count but fewer than ten. The CDR3 nucleotides read TGTGCCAGCAGTTTATTTAGGGCCGCCAATTCACCCCTCCACTTT. Amino acid sequence: CASSLFRAANSPLHF. This chain uses TRBV28 with TRBJ1-6; D unresolved. The CDR3 contains 15 residues. CDR1 is MDHEN, CDR2 SYDVKM, per germline. The V end was cut by 1 base, the J end by 7 bases, with 11 bases between.

CDR3 amino acids: CASSSVLSSGANVLTF. DNA for the CDR3: TGTGCCAGCAGTTCGGTCTTGAGCTCTGGGGCCAACGTCCTGACTTTC. The V gene is TRBV6-5, the J gene TRBJ2-6; D gene unclear. The V gene's germline CDR1 is MNHEY and CDR2 SVGAGI. V lost 4 bases to trimming and J lost 0 bases, with 10 bases between them. The CDR3 extends over 16 amino acids.

This sequence joins TRBV6-1 and TRBJ1-2; D uncertain. The length of the CDR3 is 13 residues. Germline V CDR1 and CDR2: MNHNS, SASEGT. The germline V and J ends were trimmed by 6 bases and 7 bases, with 15 bases remaining between them. The CDR3 DNA is TGTGCCAGCAGCCGGGCCGCGTCTCGTGGCTACACCTTC. It translates to CASSRAASRGYTF.

This clonotype turned up a few times. The chain has TRBV15 and TRBJ1-1; 7 bases match TRBD1. The V segment lost 2 bases and the J segment 4 bases; nucleotides outside the gene matches: 7. This CDR3 spans 15 amino acids. The germline CDR1 and CDR2 sequences are LNHNV and YYDKDF (reference sequence). Written as DNA, the CDR3 is TGTGCCACCAGCAGACAAGGAGGGGGCGCCACTGAAGCTTTCTTT. Translated, it gives CATSRQGGGATEAFF. The full variable domain, rest sourced from reference TRBV15 and TRBJ1-1, is DAMVIQNPRYQVTQFGKPVTLSCSQTLNHNVMYWYQQKSSQAPKLLFHYYDKDFNNEADTPDNFQSRRPNTSFCFLDIRSPGLGDTAMYLCATSRQGGGATEAFFGQGTRLTVV.

The chain employs TRBV28 and TRBJ2-3, with 7 bases that match TRBD2. The germline V gene encodes CDR1 MDHEN and CDR2 SYDVKM. The CDR3 loop spans 15 amino acids. Unmatched junction bases numbered 6, after V lost 4 bases and J lost 2 bases. The CDR3 reads CASSSWGGLTDTQYF. CDR3 nucleotides: TGTGCCAGCAGTTCCTGGGGGGGACTCACAGATACGCAGTATTTT. Combining the CDR3 with reference TRBV28 and TRBJ2-3 gives the whole variable domain DVKVTQSSRYLVKRTGEKVFLECVQDMDHENMFWYRQDPGLGLRLIYFSYDVKMKEKGDIPEGYSVSREKKERFSLILESASTNQTSMYLCASSSWGGLTDTQYFGPGTRLTVL.

The V and J genes are TRBV24-1 and TRBJ2-1; D is possibly TRBD2 (5 bases). The CDR3 has 14 residues. The ends were cut back, 4 bases at V and 7 bases at J, with 13 bases in the middle. Germline CDR1 and CDR2: KGHDR and SFDVKD. The CDR3 region has the DNA TGTGCCACCAGTGACACCCTTTCGGGGAATGAGCAGTTCTTC. Translated, it gives CATSDTLSGNEQFF.